A selection of T cell receptor beta chains follows, all from one sample in a study of CXCR3-negative and CXCR3-positive naive CD8 T cells. Reprocessing the 5' RACE reads, TCRdb reports a single entry for every CDR3 protein and omits DNA. The sample features roughly 93,000 distinct CDR3 sequences, with around 0.99% in its top ten. The sample comprised naive CXCR3+ CD8+ T cells from blood. All receptors derive from a human donor in good health. Some clones in this sample may be carry-over from other donors' samples. CDR3s include the opening cysteine and the closing phenylalanine or tryptophan. The order of the fields is J gene, CDR3 length, V gene, CDR3 protein.

J gene: TRBJ2-2
CDR3 length: 16
V gene: TRBV10-3
CDR3 protein: CAISPGLAANTGELFF

J gene: TRBJ2-1
CDR3 length: 16
V gene: TRBV4-1
CDR3 protein: CASSQMGQAGGGEQFF

J gene: TRBJ1-1
CDR3 length: 18
V gene: TRBV29-1
CDR3 protein: CSVEDQYMAGIPNTEAFF

J gene: TRBJ2-3
CDR3 length: 16
V gene: TRBV20-1
CDR3 protein: CSARGDKRGSTDTQYF

J gene: TRBJ1-1
CDR3 length: 14
V gene: TRBV6-5
CDR3 protein: CASSATGEYTEAFF

J gene: TRBJ2-5
CDR3 length: 15
V gene: TRBV7-8
CDR3 protein: CASSLVLNNQETQYF

J gene: TRBJ2-1
CDR3 length: 16
V gene: TRBV15
CDR3 protein: CATSRDMEGPYNEQFF

J gene: TRBJ2-3
CDR3 length: 14
V gene: TRBV28
CDR3 protein: CASAVWGNTDTQYF

J gene: TRBJ2-1
CDR3 length: 11
V gene: TRBV29-1
CDR3 protein: CSVDTPNEQFF

J gene: TRBJ2-5
CDR3 length: 14
V gene: TRBV28
CDR3 protein: CASSLSGVQETQYF

J gene: TRBJ2-1
CDR3 length: 13
V gene: TRBV6-2/TRBV6-3
CDR3 protein: CAISTSSGNEQFF

J gene: TRBJ1-2
CDR3 length: 19
V gene: TRBV7-8
CDR3 protein: CASSSPVLGHNPRHYGYTF

J gene: TRBJ2-7
CDR3 length: 12
V gene: TRBV29-1
CDR3 protein: CSVGTVSNEQYF

J gene: TRBJ2-7
CDR3 length: 11
V gene: TRBV7-9
CDR3 protein: CASSNSYEQYF

J gene: TRBJ1-2
CDR3 length: 12
V gene: TRBV9
CDR3 protein: CASSATGDGYTF

J gene: TRBJ2-3
CDR3 length: 16
V gene: TRBV20-1
CDR3 protein: CSALPKRLLGLDTQYF

J gene: TRBJ2-3
CDR3 length: 16
V gene: TRBV7-9
CDR3 protein: CASGLAPTALPDTQYF

J gene: TRBJ1-1
CDR3 length: 13
V gene: TRBV6-2/TRBV6-3
CDR3 protein: CASSRAENTEAFF

J gene: TRBJ2-3
CDR3 length: 16
V gene: TRBV28
CDR3 protein: CASRADQVEITDTQYF

J gene: TRBJ2-7
CDR3 length: 12
V gene: TRBV12-5
CDR3 protein: CASGLGAYEQYF

J gene: TRBJ1-2
CDR3 length: 12
V gene: TRBV27
CDR3 protein: CASWGGNYGYTF

J gene: TRBJ1-1
CDR3 length: 13
V gene: TRBV7-9
CDR3 protein: CASSPTANTEAFF

J gene: TRBJ2-2
CDR3 length: 13
V gene: TRBV7-9
CDR3 protein: CASSTAGAGELFF

J gene: TRBJ1-4
CDR3 length: 15
V gene: TRBV7-9
CDR3 protein: CASSETDRGHEKLFF

J gene: TRBJ1-1
CDR3 length: 14
V gene: TRBV27
CDR3 protein: CASKLNRGHPEAFF

J gene: TRBJ2-1
CDR3 length: 13
V gene: TRBV7-6
CDR3 protein: CASSEGLNNEQFF

J gene: TRBJ2-5
CDR3 length: 15
V gene: TRBV6-4
CDR3 protein: CASRNTLAVGETQYF

J gene: TRBJ1-1
CDR3 length: 15
V gene: TRBV7-3
CDR3 protein: CASSWGDGLNTEAFF

J gene: TRBJ2-2
CDR3 length: 21
V gene: TRBV10-3
CDR3 protein: CAISVTGSPMTGIRNTGELFF

J gene: TRBJ2-2
CDR3 length: 13
V gene: TRBV28
CDR3 protein: CASSFAQAGELFF

J gene: TRBJ2-6
CDR3 length: 13
V gene: TRBV5-5
CDR3 protein: CASSWGGTDVLTF

J gene: TRBJ1-1
CDR3 length: 16
V gene: TRBV5-1
CDR3 protein: CASSTGGGEGTTEAFF

J gene: TRBJ2-7
CDR3 length: 14
V gene: TRBV4-3
CDR3 protein: CASSLRDSSYEQYF

J gene: TRBJ2-1
CDR3 length: 13
V gene: TRBV14
CDR3 protein: CASSQDATAWQFF

J gene: TRBJ2-1
CDR3 length: 19
V gene: TRBV7-2
CDR3 protein: CASSLSISGGPSSYNKQFF

J gene: TRBJ1-1
CDR3 length: 14
V gene: TRBV5-1
CDR3 protein: CASSFGQMNTEAFF

J gene: TRBJ2-7
CDR3 length: 17
V gene: TRBV2
CDR3 protein: CASTEGPTGSGAYEQYF

J gene: TRBJ2-2
CDR3 length: 15
V gene: TRBV14
CDR3 protein: CASSQGHRGTGELFF

J gene: TRBJ2-1
CDR3 length: 13
V gene: TRBV20-1
CDR3 protein: CSAQGLPYNEQFF

J gene: TRBJ2-1
CDR3 length: 16
V gene: TRBV20-1
CDR3 protein: CSAPSQRGGFWNEQFF

J gene: TRBJ2-5
CDR3 length: 16
V gene: TRBV6-5
CDR3 protein: CASSRLAGGYEETQYF

J gene: TRBJ2-7
CDR3 length: 17
V gene: TRBV21-1
CDR3 protein: CASSKGVSGQKTYEQYF

J gene: TRBJ2-5
CDR3 length: 15
V gene: TRBV15
CDR3 protein: CATDKDRGRGETQYF

J gene: TRBJ2-1
CDR3 length: 15
V gene: TRBV29-1
CDR3 protein: CSVCLGQGRVNEQFF

J gene: TRBJ1-3
CDR3 length: 14
V gene: TRBV20-1
CDR3 protein: CSAPRGESGNTIYF

J gene: TRBJ2-3
CDR3 length: 17
V gene: TRBV4-1
CDR3 protein: CASSQEGLAGDTDTQYF

J gene: TRBJ2-7
CDR3 length: 16
V gene: TRBV29-1
CDR3 protein: CSVEALSGGGLNEQYF

J gene: TRBJ2-7
CDR3 length: 12
V gene: TRBV12-3/TRBV12-4
CDR3 protein: CAGSFEGNEQYF

J gene: TRBJ1-2
CDR3 length: 15
V gene: TRBV7-6
CDR3 protein: CASSLVGGLDYGYTF

J gene: TRBJ2-2
CDR3 length: 18
V gene: TRBV11-3
CDR3 protein: CASSSRTGTASNTGELFF

J gene: TRBJ2-3
CDR3 length: 17
V gene: TRBV9
CDR3 protein: CASSLIPGQKSTDTQYF

J gene: TRBJ1-2
CDR3 length: 17
V gene: TRBV7-2
CDR3 protein: CASSFYGIPNPDYGYTF